This TCR beta chain was recovered during a study of CD8+ T cells in alopecia areata (dated by TCRdb to 2016 to 2019). Regarding the research as a whole: Treated patients were enrolled in an open-label pilot trial of oral tofacitinib, 5 to 10 mg twice daily, for moderate-to-severe alopecia areata. For the treated patients, the SALT score, which quantifies what percentage of scalp surface area is affected, served as the measure of disease severity. RNA was extracted with the PAXgene miRNA kit for fixed scalp, the miRNeasy kit for PBMCs, and the RNeasy kit for mouse skin. Patients stayed on tofacitinib for 6 to 18 months and then had 6 months of follow-up off drug so that delayed response and recurrence could be assessed. Human TCRbeta sequencing covered scalp tissue and sorted CD4+ and CD8+ peripheral blood T cells from patchy and totalis/universalis alopecia areata patients and healthy controls. TCRbeta CDR3 regions were amplified by immunoSEQ multiplex PCR using 35 Vbeta forward and 13 Jbeta reverse primers. The study used high-throughput TCRbeta sequencing to examine T cell clonal expansion in alopecia areata, in both the C3H/HeJ mouse model and human patients. Patients on tofacitinib were biopsied at baseline and after 4 and 24 weeks of treatment, and several of the patients also had a later scalp biopsy. Clonality in the scalp was compared among normal scalp (n=4), patchy alopecia areata scalp (n=8), and alopecia totalis/universalis scalp (n=8).

Beyond this particular receptor, the publication reports: During tofacitinib treatment, many expanded lesional clones remained in scalp and blood, and this persistence may partly explain relapse after treatment is stopped. Shared TCR sequences between patients were less evident than in mice, which may be partly attributable to HLA diversity in the patient population. Because the treated cohort was small and included a single nonresponder, larger studies are needed to assess links between baseline CD8+ expansion and response. Lesional scalp, especially in alopecia totalis/universalis, showed higher clonality and more expanded CD8+ clones than normal scalp, suggesting antigenic drive. Tofacitinib significantly decreased scalp clonality and the number of expanded CD8+ clones among the top 100 scalp clones. Unlike mouse skin, where gammadelta T cells dominate, normal human skin contains resident alphabeta T cells that get sequenced too, which complicates analysis of the scalp TCR repertoire.

The library was produced with the immunoSEQ multiplex PCR assay. RNA was extracted from all samples and reverse transcribed into cDNA as template for TCR sequencing. SuperScript III was used for first-strand cDNA synthesis, primed with a 2:1 mix of oligo-dT and random hexamers. A synthetic immune receptor repertoire was used to measure amplification bias, and any remaining bias was corrected computationally. Regarding the original processing steps: After raw reads were preprocessed to remove errors, the CDR3 was defined following IMGT conventions as running from the conserved cysteine to phenylalanine. Clonality was calculated as 1 minus Shannon entropy normalized by log2 of the number of productive unique TCRs. Scalp TCRbeta sequences were cross-referenced with sorted blood CD4 and CD8 repertoires so that the CD4 or CD8 identity of scalp clones could be inferred. TCRdb stores this immuneACCESS table with in-frame sequences only. Part of the clones is absent; in the studies checked, under half of the shortfall reflects unresolved V genes, and no reason is known for the rest. The D gene and trimming were derived from the DNA, and the V and J assignments and clone size from that table. The sample table shows 150,000 to 200,000 clones, and around 60% are seen once. The ten largest clones represent roughly 12% of the sample.

The time point label for this specimen denotes: less than 25 weeks on oral tofacitinib. The treatment or condition label here, explained by the study, means: oral pan-JAK inhibitor, 5-10 mg twice daily. From alopecia areata patients, peripheral blood was collected along with lesional scalp punch biopsies. After PBMCs were isolated by density centrifugation and stained for CD3, CD4 and CD8, a FACSAria was used to sort CD4+ and CD8+ T cells. As for this clone: Its antigen is currently not known. No much larger clone is present one base from it, and per-base qualities are unavailable.

Spanning cysteine to phenylalanine, the CDR3 consists of 16 amino acids. Here the CDR3 DNA is all that survives: 48 bases in frame from base 1. Per the germline V gene, SQVTM is the CDR1 and ANQGSEA is the CDR2. Clipping removes 3 bases from V and 3 bases from J, with 11 as the unmatched junction base count. The source is a human donor with alopecia areata. The sample consisted of CD8+ T cells sorted from blood, taken at week 24, from a patient treated with tofacitinib. The chain couples TRBV29-1 to TRBJ2-1, and TRBD2 aligns with 7 junction nucleotides. The bases read TGCAGCGTTGAGGGGGAGGGTCCCGAGTTCTACAATGAGCAGTTCTTC. This is translated as CSVEGEGPEFYNEQFF.